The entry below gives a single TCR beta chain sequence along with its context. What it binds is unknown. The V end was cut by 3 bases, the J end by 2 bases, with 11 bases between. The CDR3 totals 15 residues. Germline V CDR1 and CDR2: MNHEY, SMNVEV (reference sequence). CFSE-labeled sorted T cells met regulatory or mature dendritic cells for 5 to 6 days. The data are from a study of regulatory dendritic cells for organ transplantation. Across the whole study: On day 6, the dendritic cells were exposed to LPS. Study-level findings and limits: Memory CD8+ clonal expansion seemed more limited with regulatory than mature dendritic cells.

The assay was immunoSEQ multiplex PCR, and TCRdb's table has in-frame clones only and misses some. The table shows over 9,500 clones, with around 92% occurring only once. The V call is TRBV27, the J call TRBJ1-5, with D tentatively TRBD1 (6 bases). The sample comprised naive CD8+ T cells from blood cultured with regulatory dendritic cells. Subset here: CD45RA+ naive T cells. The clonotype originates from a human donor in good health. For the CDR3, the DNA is TGTGCCAGCAGTTTTAGGGGGGTGCGCAATCAGCCCCAGCATTTT. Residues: CASSFRGVRNQPQHF.